Presented here are 11 T cell receptor beta chains from one specimen sequenced in a study of graft-versus-host responses after intestinal transplantation. The antigens for these receptors are not known. Sequenced by immunoSEQ multiplex PCR; TCRdb stores in-frame clones only, minus some. This table has over 120,000 clones, nearly 95% appearing once. The source was unstimulated CD4+ T cells sorted from spleen or lymph node cells, collected before intestinal transplant. These receptors all come from a human donor who received an intestinal transplant.

This clone was counted once. J is TRBJ2-7 and V is TRBV28, with unresolved D. The CDR3 covers 12 residues. Trimming took off 3 bases at V and 0 bases at J, with 3 bases between the two ends. CDR1 and CDR2 from the germline V gene are MDHEN and SYDVKM. CDR3 sequence: CASSFISYEQYF. The CDR3 DNA follows: TGTGCCAGCAGTTTCATCTCCTACGAGCAGTACTTC. Complete variable domain (other parts from reference TRBV28 and TRBJ2-7): DVKVTQSSRYLVKRTGEKVFLECVQDMDHENMFWYRQDPGLGLRLIYFSYDVKMKEKGDIPEGYSVSREKKERFSLILESASTNQTSMYLCASSFISYEQYFGPGTRLTVT.

The V gene is TRBV11-2, the J gene TRBJ2-7; no definite D call. With 3 bases removed from V and 3 bases from J, the gap between germline ends came to 3 bases. There are 11 residues in the CDR3. The germline gives CDR1 SGHAT, CDR2 FQNNGV. CDR3 bases: TGTGCCAGCAGCTTTTTCTACGAGCAGTACTTC. Protein: CASSFFYEQYF.

This chain joins TRBV5-1 and TRBJ1-2; weak D call: TRBD1 (5 bases). V was clipped by 4 bases and J by 0 bases, with 19 bases between them. Germline V gene lookup returns CDR1 SGHRS and CDR2 YFSETQ. This CDR3 has 17 amino acids. The CDR3 DNA follows: TGCGCCAGCAGCCCCGTCGAAAGGGGCCTAGCTAACTATGGCTACACCTTC. It encodes CASSPVERGLANYGYTF.

The gene calls are TRBV5-1 and TRBJ2-1, with 10 bases matching TRBD2. The CDR3 extends over 16 amino acids. Germline V gives CDR1 SGHRS, CDR2 YFSETQ. V lost 0 bases, J lost 4 bases, and 4 bases stayed unmatched. In nucleotides, the CDR3 is TGCGCCAGCAGCTTGGTAGTAGCGGGAGGATACAATGAGCAGTTCTTC. Translating gives CASSLVVAGGYNEQFF.

This clone came up once. The gene calls are TRBV7-2 and TRBJ1-2; possible D gene TRBD1, 6 bases. Germline-derived CDR1 and CDR2 are SGHTA and FQGNSA. The CDR3 loop spans 15 amino acids. V shed 2 bases and J shed 4 bases, with 14 bases lying between them. CDR3 sequence: CASSLNAGDRYGYTF. The CDR3 nucleotides are TGTGCCAGCAGCTTAAATGCAGGGGACCGCTATGGCTACACCTTC.

The chain joins TRBV10-3 to TRBJ2-7, with TRBD2 identical over 7 bases. In germline, CDR1 is ENHRY, CDR2 SYGVKD. The CDR3 loop spans 14 amino acids. The V segment lost 5 bases and the J segment 6 bases; nucleotides outside the gene matches: 10. Here the CDR3 reads CAISPRGVGPEQYF. DNA for the CDR3: TGTGCCATCAGTCCCCGGGGGGTGGGTCCCGAGCAGTACTTC.

The chain carries TRBV5-1 and TRBJ2-5, with TRBD1 identical over 7 bases. CDR1 is SGHRS and CDR2 is YFSETQ in the germline V gene. This CDR3 region has 16 residues. V shed 6 bases, J shed 4 bases, and the junction held 15 bases outside the gene matches. CDR3 protein: CASIGRGTELGETQYF. The CDR3 DNA reads TGCGCCAGCATTGGCAGGGGGACGGAGTTAGGAGAGACCCAGTACTTC.

The CDR3 bases are TGTGCCAGCAGCTTAAGGGAATCCAGGCGTGAAGCTTTCTTT. It encodes CASSLRESRREAFF. The J gene is TRBJ1-1, the V gene TRBV7-2; D unclear. The V end lost 2 bases, the J end lost 7 bases, and 14 bases lay between the germline ends. The CDR3 has 14 amino acids. CDR1 is SGHTA, CDR2 FQGNSA, per germline.

The CDR3 bases are TGTGCCAGCCAGGCGGGGGACGAAAAACTGTTTTTT. Translated, it gives CASQAGDEKLFF. V gene TRBV18 combines with J gene TRBJ1-4, with a weak D call TRBD1 (5 bases). This CDR3 spans 12 amino acids. Germline CDR1 and CDR2: KGHSH and LQKENI. Between the trimmed V and J ends, which lost 8 bases and 8 bases, there was a span of 12 bases.

The chain combines TRBV18 with TRBJ1-4; tentative D call: TRBD1 (6 bases). This CDR3 has 16 amino acids. V was cut by 3 bases and J by 0 bases, with 11 bases left in between. The germline gives CDR1 KGHSH, CDR2 LQKENI. CDR3 coding DNA: TGTGCCAGCTCACCCCGGGACACCTCAACTAATGAAAAACTGTTTTTT. Its protein product is CASSPRDTSTNEKLFF.

The chain links TRBV6-1 to TRBJ2-5, with D tentatively TRBD2 (5 bases). CDR1 is MNHNS, CDR2 SASEGT, per germline. Trimming stripped 4 bases from V and 2 bases from J, with 8 bases between. This CDR3 has 13 residues. The CDR3 loop reads CASSVRGQETQYF. The CDR3 nucleotides are TGTGCCAGCAGTGTCCGGGGACAAGAGACCCAGTACTTC.